This TCR beta chain appears in the sequencing data of a study of CD8+CD57+ T cells in acquired aplastic anemia. Study summary: Sorted CD4+ and CD8+ cells yielded DNA averaging about 3.1 ug. Study-level results: Patients and controls were found to share twenty-nine CD8+ CDR3 sequences. For CD8+ Simpson's diversity, patients and controls showed no significant difference.

The V end lost 3 bases, the J end lost 6 bases, and 15 bases lay between the germline ends. From germline, CDR1 is SQVTM and CDR2 ANQGSEA. The CDR3 extends over 14 amino acids. Only patients with CD8+CD57+ cell expansion on flow cytometry were chosen for sequencing. With respect to this clonotype: No antigen is known for it.

For CDR3 and TCR beta VDJ profiling, genomic DNA was the template used. TCRdb re-derived calls from the reads in MiXCR, one entry per CDR3 protein. The sample carries tens of thousands of distinct CDR3 sequences, roughly three quarters recorded once. This TCR was recovered from a human donor with aplastic anemia. V is TRBV29-1 and J is TRBJ2-1; no definite D call. The sequencing sample was made of sorted CD4+, CD8+, or CD8+CD57+ T cells (not recorded which) from PBMCs. CDR3 sequence: CSVDGWFGANEQFF. CDR3 DNA sequence: TGCAGCGTTGACGGTTGGTTTGGCGCCAATGAGCAGTTCTTC.